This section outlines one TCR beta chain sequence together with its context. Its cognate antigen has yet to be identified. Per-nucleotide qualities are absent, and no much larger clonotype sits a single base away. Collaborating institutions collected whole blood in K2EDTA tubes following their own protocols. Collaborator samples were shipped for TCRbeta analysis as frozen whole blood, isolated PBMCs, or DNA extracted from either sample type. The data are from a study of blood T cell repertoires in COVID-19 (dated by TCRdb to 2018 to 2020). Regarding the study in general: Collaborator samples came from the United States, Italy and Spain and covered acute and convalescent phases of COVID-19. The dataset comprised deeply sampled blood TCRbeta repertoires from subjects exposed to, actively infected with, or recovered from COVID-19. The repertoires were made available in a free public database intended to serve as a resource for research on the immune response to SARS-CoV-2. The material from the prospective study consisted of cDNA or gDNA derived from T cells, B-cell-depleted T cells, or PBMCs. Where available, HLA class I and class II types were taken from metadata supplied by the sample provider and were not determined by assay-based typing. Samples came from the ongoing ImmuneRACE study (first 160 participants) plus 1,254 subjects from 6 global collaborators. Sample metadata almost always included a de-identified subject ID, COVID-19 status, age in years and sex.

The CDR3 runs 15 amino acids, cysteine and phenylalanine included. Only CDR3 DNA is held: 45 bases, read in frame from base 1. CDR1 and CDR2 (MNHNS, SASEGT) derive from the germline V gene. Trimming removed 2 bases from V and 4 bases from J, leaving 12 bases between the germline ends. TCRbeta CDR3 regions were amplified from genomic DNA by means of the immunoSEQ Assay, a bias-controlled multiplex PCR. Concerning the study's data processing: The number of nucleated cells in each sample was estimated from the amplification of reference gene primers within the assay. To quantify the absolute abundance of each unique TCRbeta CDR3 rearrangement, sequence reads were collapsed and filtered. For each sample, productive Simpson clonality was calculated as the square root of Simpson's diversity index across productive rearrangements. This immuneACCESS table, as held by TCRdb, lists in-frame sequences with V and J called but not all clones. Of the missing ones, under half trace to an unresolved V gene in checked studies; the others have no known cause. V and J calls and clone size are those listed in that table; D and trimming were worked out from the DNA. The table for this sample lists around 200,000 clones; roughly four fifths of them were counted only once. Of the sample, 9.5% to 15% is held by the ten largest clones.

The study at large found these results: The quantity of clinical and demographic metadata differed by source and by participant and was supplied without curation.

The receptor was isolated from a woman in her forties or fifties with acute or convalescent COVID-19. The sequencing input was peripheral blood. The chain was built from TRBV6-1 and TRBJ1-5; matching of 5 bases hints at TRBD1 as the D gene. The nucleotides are TGTGCCAGCAGTGAATGGGGGGTCTCTAATCAGCCCCAGCATTTT. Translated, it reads CASSEWGVSNQPQHF.